Listed below are T cell receptor beta chains from one sample, sequenced in a study of shared clonotypes between healthy human individuals. Generated by immunoSEQ multiplex PCR, the TCRdb table keeps only in-frame clones and is missing some. The sample comprises 2 million to 3 million clones, over 85% of which are singletons, and approximately 0.35% rests with the top ten. What was sequenced was naive CD4+ T cells from PBMCs. The receptors shown here come from a man in his late teens or twenties in good health. Some clones in this sample may be carry-over from other donors' samples. Each CDR3 is given with its conserved first and last residue. The D gene is left open where the match is weak. Clone size is given for some rows only: seen once, a few or many times, or a class if the clone is expanded.

once,TRBJ1-5,TRBD1,TRBV2,TGTGCCAGCAGACCCGGACAGGGAAATCAGCCCCAGCATTTT,CASRPGQGNQPQHF
.,TRBJ2-5,.,TRBV4-1,TGCGCCAGCAGCCAGAGGGAGGATGGAGAGACCCAGTACTTC,CASSQREDGETQYF
.,TRBJ2-1,.,TRBV6-5,TGTGCCAGCAGTCGGGACCGGGACAACAATGAGCAGTTCTTC,CASSRDRDNNEQFF
.,TRBJ2-7,TRBD2,TRBV5-5,TGTGCCAGCAGCTTGGTTATTAGCGGGAGCTACGAGCAGTACTTC,CASSLVISGSYEQYF
.,TRBJ2-5,.,TRBV4-2,TGTGCCAGCAGCCAAGAGCCCCAGGCAGCCCTAGGGGGGACCCAGTACTTC,CASSQEPQAALGGTQYF
.,TRBJ1-5,.,TRBV19,TGTGCCAGTAGTTACACAAATAGCAATCAGCCCCAGCATTTT,CASSYTNSNQPQHF
.,TRBJ1-3,.,TRBV5-6,TGTGCCAGCAGCTTGGTCAGGGCTGGAAACACCATATATTTT,CASSLVRAGNTIYF
once,TRBJ2-7,.,TRBV18,TGTGCCAGCTCACCAACGGGAAGCCTCTCCTACGAGCAGTACTTC,CASSPTGSLSYEQYF
.,TRBJ2-5,.,TRBV5-1,TGCGCCAGCAGCTTGGTATCAGGAGAAGAGACCCAGTACTTC,CASSLVSGEETQYF
once,TRBJ1-1,.,TRBV7-9,TGTGCCAGCAGCTTTATGGGAAGGGGGACTGAAGCTTTCTTT,CASSFMGRGTEAFF
.,TRBJ2-2,.,TRBV9,TGTGCCAGCAGGTCTAGCGATGCGAACACCGGGGAGCTGTTTTTT,CASRSSDANTGELFF
.,TRBJ2-7,TRBD2,TRBV10-3,TGTGCCATCAGTGAGTCGGCTAGCGGGGGGTACGAGCAGTACTTC,CAISESASGGYEQYF
few,TRBJ1-1,.,TRBV30,TGTGCCTGGAGTACTCGAGGGAGAACTTTCTTT,CAWSTRGRTFF
few,TRBJ1-3,.,TRBV2,TGTGCCAGCAGTGCCCCAGGGCGCGGTGGAAACACCATATATTTT,CASSAPGRGGNTIYF
.,TRBJ2-6,.,TRBV25-1,TGTGCCAGCAGTGCCGCGCCCACTGCCTCTGGGGCCAACGTCCTGACTTTC,CASSAAPTASGANVLTF
.,TRBJ2-5,.,TRBV27,TGTGCCAGCAGTTCTAGGTGGGAGACCCAGTACTTC,CASSSRWETQYF
.,TRBJ2-1,.,TRBV2,TGTGCCAGCAGTGAATTGAAGGGGCAGGGTCGGTTCTTC,CASSELKGQGRFF
.,TRBJ2-7,.,TRBV2,TGTGCCAGCAGTGAAGATGTGAACGAGCAGTACTTC,CASSEDVNEQYF
.,TRBJ1-3,TRBD1,TRBV7-8,TGTGCCAGCAGCCCCAGGGGACAGGCGTGGGGAAACACCATATATTTT,CASSPRGQAWGNTIYF
.,TRBJ1-5,.,TRBV28,TGTGCCAGCAGTTTGCAAACCCGAGACAATCAGCCCCAGCATTTT,CASSLQTRDNQPQHF
.,TRBJ1-1,TRBD1,TRBV5-1,TGCGCCAGCAGCTCAAACGGGCAGGGGGCGGGCACTGAAGCTTTCTTT,CASSSNGQGAGTEAFF
.,TRBJ2-5,.,TRBV10-3,TGTGCCATCAGTGAGACAGGAGGGATGCAGGCCCAGTACTTC,CAISETGGMQAQYF
.,TRBJ2-3,TRBD1,TRBV6-5,TGTGCCAGCAGTTACATGGGACAGTCCACAGATACGCAGTATTTT,CASSYMGQSTDTQYF
.,TRBJ1-1,TRBD1,TRBV7-2,TGTGCCAGCAGCCGGGGACAGGGCCTGAACACTGAAGCTTTCTTT,CASSRGQGLNTEAFF
.,TRBJ2-3,TRBD2,TRBV5-1,TGCGCCAGCAGCTCGAGGACTAGCGGGACAGATACGCAGTATTTT,CASSSRTSGTDTQYF
.,TRBJ2-7,TRBD2,TRBV5-5,TGTGCCAGCAGCTGGGCAGGCGGGAGCTCCTACGAGCAGTACTTC,CASSWAGGSSYEQYF
.,TRBJ2-6,TRBD1,TRBV28,TGTGCCAGCAACCCCCGACAGGGACCCGCTCTGGGGGCCAACGTCCTGACTTTC,CASNPRQGPALGANVLTF
.,TRBJ2-1,.,TRBV19,TGTGCCAGTAGTATAGGGACGGGGAGCTCCTACAATGAGCAGTTCTTC,CASSIGTGSSYNEQFF
.,TRBJ2-7,.,TRBV27,TGTGCCAGCAGGCCGTGGGGGTCTCTCAGCCCCGAGCAGTACTTC,CASRPWGSLSPEQYF
.,TRBJ2-1,.,TRBV27,TGTGCCAGCAAGGCTGTCAACAATGAGCAGTTCTTC,CASKAVNNEQFF
.,TRBJ2-7,.,TRBV14,TGTGCCAGCAGCCAAGCCCGAGGGAGCTCCTACGAGCAGTACTTC,CASSQARGSSYEQYF
.,TRBJ2-5,.,TRBV7-9,TGTGCCAGCAGCTTACCCTTCGGTGGCACCGAGGAGACCCAGTACTTC,CASSLPFGGTEETQYF
.,TRBJ2-5,.,TRBV30,TGTGCCTGGAGTGTAGGCGGCACCCTAGGGACCCAGTACTTC,CAWSVGGTLGTQYF
.,TRBJ2-6,.,TRBV7-3,TGTGCCAGCAGCCGCGAACACTCTGGGGCCAACGTCCTGACTTTC,CASSREHSGANVLTF
.,TRBJ2-5,TRBD1,TRBV30,TGTGCCTGGAGTCAGCCTGGACAGGGGAGGCGGGAGACCCAGTACTTC,CAWSQPGQGRRETQYF
.,TRBJ2-6,.,TRBV28,TGTGCCAGCAGTTTATTTGGGATCTCTGGGGCCAACGTCCTGACTTTC,CASSLFGISGANVLTF
.,TRBJ2-7,TRBD1,TRBV9,TGTGCCAGCAGCGTAGGACAGGGGCCCTACGAGCAGTACTTC,CASSVGQGPYEQYF
.,TRBJ2-7,.,TRBV7-2,TGTGCCAGCAGCTCCACAGGGTTTGGCGAGCAGTACTTC,CASSSTGFGEQYF
.,TRBJ2-7,.,TRBV5-1,TGCGCCAGCAGCCCTGGGAGGGGGGATACCTACGAGCAGTACTTC,CASSPGRGDTYEQYF
.,TRBJ2-7,TRBD2,TRBV6-5,TGTGCCAGCAGTTACTCGGGGGGGTCTCCCTACGAGCAGTACTTC,CASSYSGGSPYEQYF
.,TRBJ2-6,.,TRBV5-1,TGCGCCAGCAGCTTGTTGGGTACTGGGGCCAACGTCCTGACTTTC,CASSLLGTGANVLTF
.,TRBJ1-1,TRBD1,TRBV19,TGTGCCAGTAGTCCCCAGGGGGACAGAATAAACACTGAAGCTTTCTTT,CASSPQGDRINTEAFF
.,TRBJ1-5,.,TRBV7-9,TGTGCCAGCAGCTTAGGGGGCAGTCTCGCGAATCAGCCCCAGCATTTT,CASSLGGSLANQPQHF
.,TRBJ2-3,TRBD1,TRBV4-2,TGTGCCAGCAGCGAATCTCAGGGGGCCACAGATACGCAGTATTTT,CASSESQGATDTQYF
few,TRBJ1-1,.,TRBV30,TGTGCCTGGAGGTCGGGGCTGAACACTGAAGCTTTCTTT,CAWRSGLNTEAFF
.,TRBJ1-1,.,TRBV7-8,TGTGCCAGCAGCCTAGGGGATGCCGCGGTCGAAGCTTTCTTT,CASSLGDAAVEAFF
once,TRBJ2-3,.,TRBV30,TGTGCCTGGAGTGTGGGGAATACGCAGTATTTT,CAWSVGNTQYF
.,TRBJ2-7,TRBD2,TRBV11-1,TGTGCCAGCAGCTTATTGACTAGCGGTTCTGAAGAGCAGTACTTC,CASSLLTSGSEEQYF
.,TRBJ2-3,.,TRBV5-4,TGTGCCAGCAGCTCCTGGCCCGATACGCAGTATTTT,CASSSWPDTQYF
.,TRBJ2-4,.,TRBV7-9,TGTGCCAGCAGCTTAGGTGTTGCGAACATTCAGTACTTC,CASSLGVANIQYF
.,TRBJ2-2,.,TRBV14,TGTGCCAGCAGCCAAGCGAACACCGGGGAGCTGTTTTTT,CASSQANTGELFF